This T cell receptor beta chain was identified during a study of blood T cell repertoires in COVID-19. Trimming took 6 bases from V and 1 from J; bases not matched to a gene: 8. Germline V gene data show CDR1 as SEHNR and CDR2 as FQNEAQ (reference sequence). The CDR3 extends over 15 amino acids. In its sample, this clone was seen once. In the original workflow: Estimation of nucleated cell counts relied on the amplification of reference gene primers. Here immunoSEQ multiplex PCR was the method, and the copy in TCRdb shows in-frame clones only, minus some. D and trimming come from the DNA, and the V and J calls and clone size come from that table. Found here are hundreds of thousands of clones, 87% of them singletons; the top ten hold under 7%.

The sequenced sample was PBMCs or T cells enriched from blood (not recorded which). This chain connects TRBV7-9 to TRBJ1-1; 7 positions agree with TRBD1. The sequence was collected from a woman aged 40 to 55 who had recovered from COVID-19. Written as DNA, the CDR3 is TGTGCCAGCAGGCCTAGACAGGGCCCGAACACTGAAGCTTTCTTT. Its protein is CASRPRQGPNTEAFF.